This entry describes one T cell receptor beta chain. Germline values: CDR1 LNHDA, CDR2 SQIVND (reference sequence). V dropped 5 bases and J dropped 3 bases, with 10 bases sitting between them. The CDR3 runs 13 residues. The protocol was immunoSEQ multiplex PCR, while the TCRdb copy is restricted to in-frame clones and leaves out a portion. The sample shows approximately 56,000 clones, around 80% of them seen only once. This sample is part of a study of blood T cell repertoires in COVID-19. What was sequenced was peripheral blood. The sequence was obtained from a woman aged 80 or over with COVID-19, enrolled during active disease. This chain uses TRBV19 with TRBJ1-1; D is perhaps TRBD1 (5 bases). The CDR3 here is CASSGARDTEAFF. The CDR3 region has the DNA TGTGCCAGTAGTGGGGCTAGGGACACTGAAGCTTTCTTT.